At least ten counts were recorded for the clone carrying this TCR beta chain. CDR3 regions were amplified by Arm-PCR using iRepertoire HTBI primers to build TCR beta libraries. Using its own MiXCR run on the multiplex PCR reads, TCRdb lists one record per CDR3 protein. Of some 250,000 distinct CDR3 sequences in the sample, 18% were seen once. Time point of the sample: newly diagnosed GD, antithyroid drugs for less than 3 months. PBMCs were the source of the RNA used for TCR sequencing. Clinicians diagnosed Graves' disease using American Thyroid Association guidelines. The sample belongs to a study of regulatory T cells in long-lasting Graves disease. Background on the study: Graves' patients diagnosed newly had used antithyroid drugs under 3 months.

The CDR3 spans 15 residues. Germline V lookup: CDR1 MNHEY, CDR2 SVGEGT. V lost 0 bases and J lost 4, with 10 bases in between. This sample was also put to use in a study of T cells in Graves' hyperthyroidism and ophthalmopathy. That work states: The HTBI set primed first-round TCR CDR3 RT-PCR.

The V gene is TRBV6-2 or TRBV6-3, the J gene TRBJ2-1; D not resolved. The material was peripheral blood mononuclear cells (PBMCs), obtained at new diagnosis, from a patient treated with antithyroid drugs. This sequence was found in a woman between 25 and 40 years old with Graves disease. CDR3: CASSYSIGRYNEQFF. CDR3 bases: TGTGCCAGCAGTTACTCGATTGGGCGGTACAATGAGCAGTTCTTC.